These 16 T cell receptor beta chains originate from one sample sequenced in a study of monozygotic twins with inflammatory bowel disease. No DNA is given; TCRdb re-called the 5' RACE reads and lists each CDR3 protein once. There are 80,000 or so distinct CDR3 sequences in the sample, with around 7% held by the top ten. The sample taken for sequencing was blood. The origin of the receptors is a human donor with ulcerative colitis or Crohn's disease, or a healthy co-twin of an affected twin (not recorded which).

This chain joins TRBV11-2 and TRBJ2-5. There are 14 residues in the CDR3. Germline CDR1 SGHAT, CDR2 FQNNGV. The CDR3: CASSLGGGQETQYF.

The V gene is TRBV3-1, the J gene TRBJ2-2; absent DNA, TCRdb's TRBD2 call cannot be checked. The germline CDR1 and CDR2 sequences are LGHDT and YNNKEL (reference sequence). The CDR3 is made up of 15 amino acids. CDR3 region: CASSQPGGAEGELFF.

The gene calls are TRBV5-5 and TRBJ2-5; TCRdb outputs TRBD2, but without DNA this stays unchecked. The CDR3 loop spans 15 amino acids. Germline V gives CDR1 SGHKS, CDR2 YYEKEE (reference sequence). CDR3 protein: CASSRRLAGIETQYF.

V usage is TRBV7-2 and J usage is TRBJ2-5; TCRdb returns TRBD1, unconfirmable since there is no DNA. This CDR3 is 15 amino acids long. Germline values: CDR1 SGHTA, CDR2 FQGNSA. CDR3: CASSFEYAGAETQYF.

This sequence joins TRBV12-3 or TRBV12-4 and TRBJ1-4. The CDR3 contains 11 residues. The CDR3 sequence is CASSRSRKLFF.

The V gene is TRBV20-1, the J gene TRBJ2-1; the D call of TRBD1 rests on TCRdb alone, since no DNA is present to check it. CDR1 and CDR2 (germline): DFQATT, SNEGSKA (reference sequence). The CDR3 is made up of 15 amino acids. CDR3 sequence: CSAQQAPAPYNEQFF.

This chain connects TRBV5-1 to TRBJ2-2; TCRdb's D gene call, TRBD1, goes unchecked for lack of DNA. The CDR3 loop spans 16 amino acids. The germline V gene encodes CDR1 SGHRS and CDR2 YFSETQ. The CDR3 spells CASRAPGQGNTGELFF.

CDR3 in amino acids: CASSGKAGVNEQFF. This chain joins TRBV2 and TRBJ2-1; TCRdb proposes TRBD1, but this gene call is untestable without DNA. Germline values: CDR1 SNHLY, CDR2 FYNNEI. The CDR3 sequence is 14 residues long. Full variable domain (rest looked up from reference TRBV2 and TRBJ2-1): EPEVTQTPSHQVTQMGQEVILRCVPISNHLYFYWYRQILGQKVEFLVSFYNNEISEKSEIFDDQFSVERPDGSNFTLKIRSTKLEDSAMYFCASSGKAGVNEQFFGPGTRLTVL.

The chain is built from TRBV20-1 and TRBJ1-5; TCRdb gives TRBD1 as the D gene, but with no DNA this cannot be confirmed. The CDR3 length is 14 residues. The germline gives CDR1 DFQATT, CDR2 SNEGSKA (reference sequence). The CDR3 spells CSAPIRDSNQPQHF.

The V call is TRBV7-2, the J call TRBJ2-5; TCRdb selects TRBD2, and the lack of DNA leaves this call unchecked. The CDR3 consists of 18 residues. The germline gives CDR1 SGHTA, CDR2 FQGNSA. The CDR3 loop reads CASSFAILAGGVGETQYF.

The CDR3 loop reads CASSLQGGAEAFF. The chain carries TRBV7-9 and TRBJ1-1. There are 13 residues in the CDR3. Germline values: CDR1 SEHNR, CDR2 FQNEAQ (reference sequence).

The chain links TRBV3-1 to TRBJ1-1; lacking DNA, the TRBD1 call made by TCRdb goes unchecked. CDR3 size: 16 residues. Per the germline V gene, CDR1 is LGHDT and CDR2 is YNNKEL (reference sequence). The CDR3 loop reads CASSQVGGTGVTEAFF.

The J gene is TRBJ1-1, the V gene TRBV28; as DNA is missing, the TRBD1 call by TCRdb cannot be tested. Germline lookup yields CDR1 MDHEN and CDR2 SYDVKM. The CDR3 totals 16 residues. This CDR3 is CASSPPLGDSNTEAFF.

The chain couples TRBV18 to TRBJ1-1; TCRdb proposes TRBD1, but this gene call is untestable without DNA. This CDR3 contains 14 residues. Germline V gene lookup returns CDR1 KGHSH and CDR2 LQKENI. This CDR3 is CASSLPYGGTEAFF.

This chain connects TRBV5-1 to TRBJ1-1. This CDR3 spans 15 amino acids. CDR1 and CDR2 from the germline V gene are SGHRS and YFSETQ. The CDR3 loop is CASSLAQTGNTEAFF.

The CDR3 loop reads CASSEEWTEYNEQFF. This chain joins TRBV6-1 and TRBJ2-1; TCRdb reports TRBD1, a call that lacks DNA to check it against. CDR1 MNHNS and CDR2 SASEGT come from the germline V gene. This CDR3 has 15 residues.